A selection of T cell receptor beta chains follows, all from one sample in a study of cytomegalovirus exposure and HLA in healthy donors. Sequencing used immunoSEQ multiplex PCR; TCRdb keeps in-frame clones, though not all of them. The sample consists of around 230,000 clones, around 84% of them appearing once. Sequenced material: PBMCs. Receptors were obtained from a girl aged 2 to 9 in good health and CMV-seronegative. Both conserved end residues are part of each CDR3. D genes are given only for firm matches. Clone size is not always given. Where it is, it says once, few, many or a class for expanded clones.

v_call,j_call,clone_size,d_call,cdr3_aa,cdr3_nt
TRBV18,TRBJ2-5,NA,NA,CASSPLRRAGETQYF,TGTGCCAGCTCACCACTAAGGAGGGCCGGAGAGACCCAGTACTTC
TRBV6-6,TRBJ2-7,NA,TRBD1,CASRRSTGAYEQYF,TGTGCCAGCAGACGATCGACAGGGGCCTACGAGCAGTACTTC
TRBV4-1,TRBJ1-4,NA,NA,CASSQGTAGNEKLFF,TGCGCCAGCAGCCAAGGGACAGCCGGTAATGAAAAACTGTTTTTT
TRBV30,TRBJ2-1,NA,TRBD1,CAWTPGQGYNEQFF,TGTGCCTGGACCCCGGGACAGGGCTACAATGAGCAGTTCTTC
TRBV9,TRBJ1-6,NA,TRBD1,CASSAPGQGILPPLHF,TGTGCCAGCAGCGCCCCGGGACAGGGTATTCTTCCACCCCTCCACTTT
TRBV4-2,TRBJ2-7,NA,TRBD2,CASSRTSVFGDSEQYF,TGTGCCAGCAGCCGGACTAGCGTTTTCGGGGATAGCGAGCAGTACTTC
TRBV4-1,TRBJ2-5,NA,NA,CASSQVSLARETQYF,TGCGCCAGCAGCCAAGTTAGCCTGGCCCGGGAGACCCAGTACTTC
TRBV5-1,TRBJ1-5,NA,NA,CASSLGTVTNQPQHF,TGCGCCAGCAGCTTGGGCACAGTAACCAATCAGCCCCAGCATTTT
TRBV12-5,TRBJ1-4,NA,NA,CASGLRKLFF,TGTGCTAGTGGTTTGCGAAAACTGTTTTTT
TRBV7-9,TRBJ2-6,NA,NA,CASSLDSFLSGANVLTF,TGTGCCAGCAGCTTGGACAGTTTCCTGTCTGGGGCCAACGTCCTGACTTTC
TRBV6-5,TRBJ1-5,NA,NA,CASSIGQSYQPQHF,TGTGCCAGCAGCATAGGACAGAGCTATCAGCCCCAGCATTTT
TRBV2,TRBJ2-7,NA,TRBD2,CASSFGTSAESYEQYF,TGTGCCAGCAGTTTTGGGACTAGCGCGGAGTCTTACGAGCAGTACTTC
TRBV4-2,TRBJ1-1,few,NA,CASSQKRGLPEAFF,TGTGCCAGCAGCCAAAAGCGGGGGCTCCCTGAAGCTTTCTTT
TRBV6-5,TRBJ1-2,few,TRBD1,CASGTAYNYGYTF,TGTGCCAGTGGGACAGCTTATAACTATGGCTACACCTTC
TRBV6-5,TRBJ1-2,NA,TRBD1,CASSPTGDYGYTF,TGTGCCAGCAGTCCGACAGGGGACTATGGCTACACCTTC
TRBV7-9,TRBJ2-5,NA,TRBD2,CASSLFSGGQETQYF,TGTGCCAGCAGCTTATTTTCGGGAGGGCAAGAGACCCAGTACTTC
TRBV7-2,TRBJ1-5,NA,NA,CASRPDGRDFFYNQPQHF,TGTGCCAGCAGACCCGATGGGAGGGATTTCTTTTACAATCAGCCCCAGCATTTT
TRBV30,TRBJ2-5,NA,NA,CAWMGVQETQYF,TGTGCCTGGATGGGAGTCCAAGAGACCCAGTACTTC
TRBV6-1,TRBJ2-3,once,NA,CASSSGNTDTQYF,TGTGCCAGCTCGTCGGGAAACACAGATACGCAGTATTTT
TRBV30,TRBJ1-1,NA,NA,CAWSKRMNTEAFF,TGTGCCTGGAGCAAGAGAATGAACACTGAAGCTTTCTTT
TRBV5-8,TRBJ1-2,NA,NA,CASSFMQGYYGYTF,TGTGCCAGCAGCTTTATGCAGGGATACTATGGCTACACCTTC
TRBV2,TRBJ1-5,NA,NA,CATSRGFGGNQPQHF,TGTGCCACGAGCAGGGGATTTGGGGGCAATCAGCCCCAGCATTTT
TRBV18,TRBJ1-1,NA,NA,CASSLGQLNTEAFF,TGTGCCAGCTCACTAGGACAGCTGAACACTGAAGCTTTCTTT
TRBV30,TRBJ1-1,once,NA,CAWIGGEAFF,TGTGCCTGGATCGGCGGTGAAGCTTTCTTT
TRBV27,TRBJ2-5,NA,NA,CASSTGGRARETQYF,TGTGCCAGCAGTACCGGAGGCCGAGCTCGAGAGACCCAGTACTTC
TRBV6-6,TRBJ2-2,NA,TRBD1,CASSSGGQNTGELFF,TGTGCCAGCAGTTCAGGGGGCCAGAACACCGGGGAGCTGTTTTTT
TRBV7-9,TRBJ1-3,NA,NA,CASSLIGSTGRGGNTIYF,TGTGCCAGCAGCTTAATTGGGTCGACGGGGAGAGGTGGAAACACCATATATTTT
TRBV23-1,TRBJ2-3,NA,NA,CASYPQGGDTDTQYF,TGCGCCAGCTACCCCCAGGGTGGGGACACAGATACGCAGTATTTT
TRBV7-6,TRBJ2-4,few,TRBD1,CASSRETPGTVNIQYF,TGTGCCAGCAGCCGCGAAACACCCGGGACAGTAAACATTCAGTACTTC
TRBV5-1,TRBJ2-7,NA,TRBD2,CASSLTSGAYEQYF,TGCGCCAGCAGCTTGACTAGCGGGGCCTACGAGCAGTACTTC
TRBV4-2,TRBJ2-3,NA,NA,CATSPDFTDTQYF,TGTGCCACCTCTCCGGACTTCACAGATACGCAGTATTTT
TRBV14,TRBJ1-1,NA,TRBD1,CASSQVGTGGKNTEAFF,TGTGCCAGCAGCCAAGTGGGGACAGGGGGCAAGAACACTGAAGCTTTCTTT
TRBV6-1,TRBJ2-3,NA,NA,CASSVLAGLDTQYF,TGTGCCAGCAGTGTCCTAGCCGGTCTTGATACGCAGTATTTT
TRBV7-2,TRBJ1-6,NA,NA,CASSFESPNSPLHF,TGTGCCAGCAGCTTCGAAAGCCCAAATTCACCCCTCCACTTT
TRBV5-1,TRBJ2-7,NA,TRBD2,CASRAGLAGYYEQYF,TGCGCCAGCAGAGCTGGACTAGCGGGATACTACGAGCAGTACTTC
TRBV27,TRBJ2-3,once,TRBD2,CASIPRSLLAGNTDTQYF,TGTGCCAGCATCCCCCGATCGCTACTAGCGGGAAACACAGATACGCAGTATTTT
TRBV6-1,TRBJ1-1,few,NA,CASSEAGGAGTTEAFF,TGTGCCAGCAGTGAAGCGGGTGGGGCAGGAACCACTGAAGCTTTCTTT
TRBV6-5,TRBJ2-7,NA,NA,CASSLVQGRYEQYF,TGTGCCAGCAGTCTGGTACAGGGTAGATACGAGCAGTACTTC
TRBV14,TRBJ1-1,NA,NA,CASSLSGAWDTEAFF,TGTGCCAGCAGCCTATCAGGGGCGTGGGACACTGAAGCTTTCTTT
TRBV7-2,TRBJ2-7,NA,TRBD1,CASSDRGGILEQYF,TGTGCCAGCAGCGACAGGGGTGGGATACTCGAGCAGTACTTC
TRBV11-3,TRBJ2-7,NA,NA,CARRPRENYEQYF,TGTGCCAGGCGGCCCCGGGAGAACTACGAGCAGTACTTC
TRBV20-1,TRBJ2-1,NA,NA,CSAGEHRQFF,TGCAGTGCAGGGGAACATAGACAGTTCTTC
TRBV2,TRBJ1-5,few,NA,CASREIRGNQPQHF,TGTGCCAGCAGGGAAATCAGGGGAAATCAGCCCCAGCATTTT
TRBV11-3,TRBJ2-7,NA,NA,CASSWGQGYEQYF,TGTGCCAGCAGCTGGGGGCAGGGCTACGAGCAGTACTTC
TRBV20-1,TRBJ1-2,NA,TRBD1,CLIQGDYGYTF,TGCCTTATACAGGGGGACTATGGCTACACCTTC
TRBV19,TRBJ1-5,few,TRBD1,CASSIVGDRGNQPQHF,TGTGCCAGTAGTATAGTTGGGGACAGGGGAAATCAGCCCCAGCATTTT
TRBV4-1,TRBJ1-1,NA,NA,CASSQEAGTNTEAFF,TGCGCCAGCAGCCAAGAAGCGGGGACGAACACTGAAGCTTTCTTT
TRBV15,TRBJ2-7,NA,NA,CATSREGGYEQYF,TGTGCCACCAGCAGAGAGGGAGGCTACGAGCAGTACTTC
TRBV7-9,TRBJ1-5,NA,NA,CASSSTHRDSNQPQHF,TGTGCCAGCAGCTCCACCCACAGGGATAGCAATCAGCCCCAGCATTTT
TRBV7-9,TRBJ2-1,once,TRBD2,CASSPILAGARFF,TGTGCCAGCAGCCCCATACTAGCGGGAGCCCGGTTCTTC
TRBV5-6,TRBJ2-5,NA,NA,CASSSPLRTMDATQYF,TGTGCCAGCAGCTCCCCTCTACGGACTATGGACGCGACCCAGTACTTC
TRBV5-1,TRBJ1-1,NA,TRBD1,CASSSDRANTEAFF,TGCGCCAGCAGCTCGGACAGGGCGAACACTGAAGCTTTCTTT